The 10 T cell receptor beta chains presented below share a single source sample, sequenced in a study of T-cell reconstitution after alpha-beta-depleted transplantation in children. Preparation of the TCRbeta library was carried out with unique molecular identifiers. TCRdb re-called the PCR reads through MiXCR, storing one row per CDR3 protein. Here the sample spans 450,000 to 550,000 distinct CDR3 sequences, roughly 10% being singletons. The sample here was PBMCs, mostly from graft donor cells, taken 180 days after TCRalphabeta/CD19-depleted stem cell transplant. Receptors were obtained from a female patient between 2 and 15 years old who had a stem cell transplant for aplastic anemia, so the T cells may come from the graft donor.

This chain uses TRBV20-1 with TRBJ2-4; 7 nucleotides line up with TRBD2. There are 14 residues in the CDR3. The J segment lost 7 bases and the V segment lost 0 bases, leaving 6 bases of the junction unmatched. CDR1 is DFQATT, CDR2 SNEGSKA, per germline (reference sequence). Here the CDR3 reads CSARDPLASNIQYF. CDR3 nucleotides: TGCAGTGCTAGAGATCCACTAGCGAGTAACATTCAGTACTTC.

This chain uses TRBV4-3 with TRBJ1-1, with TRBD1 identical over 7 bases. Per germline, CDR1 LGHNA and CDR2 YSLEER. CDR3 length: 14 amino acids. The junction had 4 bases not matched to a gene; V was cut back by 1 base and J by 5 bases. The CDR3, as DNA: TGCGCCAGCAGCCAAGTGAGCAGGGGGACTGAAGCTTTCTTT. Encoded protein: CASSQVSRGTEAFF.

In this sample, this clonotype turned up many times. V gene TRBV7-9 combines with J gene TRBJ1-1, with D unresolved. V was trimmed by 1 base and J by 1 base, leaving 7 bases between them. This CDR3 spans 14 amino acids. The germline CDR1 and CDR2 sequences are SEHNR and FQNEAQ (reference sequence). The CDR3 here is CASSLGAENTEAFF. DNA for the CDR3: TGTGCCAGCAGCTTAGGGGCCGAGAACACTGAAGCTTTCTTT.

This clonotype has a handful of counts. The gene calls are TRBV4-3 and TRBJ2-7; 14 nucleotides agree with TRBD2. The CDR3 contains 16 residues. V shed 1 base, J shed 3 bases, and the junction held 2 bases outside the gene matches. Germline-derived CDR1 and CDR2 are LGHNA and YSLEER. The CDR3 nucleotides are TGCGCCAGCAGCCAAGGACTAGCGGGAGGGGACTACGAGCAGTACGTC. This sequence encodes CASSQGLAGGDYEQYV.

This clonotype showed up just a few times. The CDR3 spells CSARGLQGGGQPQHF. The CDR3 DNA follows: TGCAGTGCTAGAGGGCTACAGGGAGGGGGACAGCCCCAGCATTTT. The rearrangement joins TRBV20-1 to TRBJ1-5, with D maybe TRBD1 (6 bases). CDR1 and CDR2 from the germline V gene are DFQATT and SNEGSKA (reference sequence). This CDR3 has 15 residues. Trimming removed 1 base at V and 7 bases at J, with 17 bases between.

The V gene is TRBV5-1, the J gene TRBJ2-1, with D possibly being TRBD1 or TRBD2 (5 bases each). Germline V gives CDR1 SGHRS, CDR2 YFSETQ. V was cut by 0 bases and J by 9 bases, with 16 bases left in between. The length of the CDR3 is 15 residues. CDR3 sequence (DNA): TGCGCCAGCAGCTTGGCCTCATGGGGCCGGGGTGAGCAGTTCTTC. Its translation: CASSLASWGRGEQFF.

V gene TRBV6-2 or TRBV6-3 combines with J gene TRBJ2-7; D gene unclear. V was clipped by 2 bases and J by 0 bases, with 14 bases between them. The CDR3 is made up of 16 amino acids. Germline CDR1 MNHEY, CDR2 SVGEGT. CDR3 bases: TGTGCCAGCAGTTACATCCCCGGAAGGAGCTCCTACGAGCAGTACTTC. This codes for CASSYIPGRSSYEQYF.

This clonotype has just a few counts. CDR3 loop: CASSPLLLAGDNEQFF. CDR3 DNA: TGTGCCAGCAGCCCTTTATTACTAGCGGGCGACAATGAGCAGTTCTTC. The V call is TRBV27, the J call TRBJ2-1; TRBD2 matches 9 bases. Germline V gives CDR1 MNHEY, CDR2 SMNVEV (reference sequence). This CDR3 comprises 16 residues. The junction had 11 bases not matched to a gene; V was cut back by 6 bases and J by 5 bases.

This chain uses TRBV12-3 or TRBV12-4 with TRBJ1-3; D possibly corresponds to TRBD1 (5 bases). V gave up 5 bases and J gave up 5 bases, with 28 bases separating them. The length of the CDR3 is 19 residues. CDR3 nucleotides: TGTGCCAGCAGTCCGTCCGGGAGCAGTTACAGGCAGCCCCGAAACACCATATATTTT. Encoded protein: CASSPSGSSYRQPRNTIYF.

This chain joins TRBV5-1 and TRBJ2-3; D uncertain. This CDR3 contains 15 residues. With 2 bases removed from V and 2 bases from J, the gap between germline ends came to 12 bases. Germline V gives CDR1 SGHRS, CDR2 YFSETQ. The CDR3 DNA reads TGCGCCAGCAGCTTCAAGGGATATCCCACAGATACGCAGTATTTT. Translation: CASSFKGYPTDTQYF.